A single sample gave rise to the 21 T cell receptor beta chains below, sequenced in a study of T cell changes during pregnancy in multiple sclerosis. The repertoire was sequenced with immunoSEQ multiplex PCR; TCRdb's copy has only in-frame clones and lacks some. The sample consists of 40,000 to 50,000 clones, 75% to 95% of them appearing once. The sequenced sample was CD4+ T cells from peripheral blood mononuclear cells, obtained before pregnancy. Receptors were obtained from a female donor with multiple sclerosis, enrolled in a pregnancy study.

The V call is TRBV2, the J call TRBJ2-3; 7 bases fit TRBD1. This CDR3 spans 18 amino acids. J lost 0 bases, V lost 3 bases, and 12 bases had no gene match. The germline V gene encodes CDR1 SNHLY and CDR2 FYNNEI. As DNA, the CDR3 is TGTGCCAGCAGTGATCCCGGGTTGGAAGGGGGCAGCACAGATACGCAGTATTTT. It encodes CASSDPGLEGGSTDTQYF.

The V call is TRBV4-1, the J call TRBJ2-1, with TRBD2 identical over 14 bases. J gave up 6 bases and V 4 bases, and 2 bases lay outside the gene matches. CDR3 length: 15 amino acids. Germline V gives CDR1 MGHRA, CDR2 YSYEKL. The CDR3 protein is CASSLGLAGGNEQFF. In DNA, the CDR3 is TGCGCCAGCAGCCTAGGACTAGCGGGGGGCAATGAGCAGTTCTTC.

This chain joins TRBV19 and TRBJ2-5; 7 bases match TRBD2. Germline V gene data show CDR1 as LNHDA and CDR2 as SQIVND (reference sequence). The CDR3 is made up of 13 amino acids. Unmatched junction bases numbered 5, after V lost 6 bases and J lost 4 bases. DNA for the CDR3: TGTGCCAGTAGAGGGACTAACCGAGAGACCCAGTACTTC. This gives the protein CASRGTNRETQYF. The whole variable domain, filled in from reference TRBV19 and TRBJ2-5, reads DGGITQSPKYLFRKEGQNVTLSCEQNLNHDAMYWYRQDPGQGLRLIYYSQIVNDFQKGDIAEGYSVSREKKESFPLTVTSAQKNPTAFYLCASRGTNRETQYFGPGTRLLVL.

This clone has just one count. The chain recombines TRBV19 with TRBJ2-1; 7 nucleotides line up with TRBD2. Germline CDR1 is LNHDA and CDR2 is SQIVND (reference sequence). V lost 5 bases, J lost 8 bases, and 12 bases stayed unmatched. The length of the CDR3 is 15 residues. The CDR3: CASSPTAAGVYEQFF. DNA of the CDR3: TGTGCCAGTAGTCCCACAGCGGCGGGAGTCTATGAGCAGTTCTTC. The full variable domain, in which reference TRBV19 and TRBJ2-1 provide the parts outside the CDR3, is DGGITQSPKYLFRKEGQNVTLSCEQNLNHDAMYWYRQDPGQGLRLIYYSQIVNDFQKGDIAEGYSVSREKKESFPLTVTSAQKNPTAFYLCASSPTAAGVYEQFFGPGTRLTVL.

V and J are TRBV4-3 and TRBJ1-4, with D unresolved. V dropped 0 bases and J dropped 5 bases, with 10 bases sitting between them. This CDR3 spans 15 amino acids. Per the germline V gene, CDR1 is LGHNA and CDR2 is YSLEER. The CDR3: CASSQEGRRNEKLFF. In nucleotides, the CDR3 is TGCGCCAGCAGCCAAGAAGGGAGACGGAATGAAAAACTGTTTTTT.

The V and J genes are TRBV7-9 and TRBJ2-5; D may be TRBD2 (6 bases). CDR1 SEHNR and CDR2 FQNEAQ come from the germline V gene (reference sequence). Deletions cut 5 bases from V and 5 bases from J, with 18 bases between. The CDR3 runs 15 residues. The chain's CDR3 is CASSPNSGVWETQYF. The CDR3 DNA reads as TGTGCCAGCAGCCCAAACTCGGGAGTGTGGGAGACCCAGTACTTC.

This chain links TRBV11-3 with TRBJ2-1, with TRBD2 matching over 9 bases. This CDR3 comprises 15 residues. CDR1 and CDR2 from the germline V gene are SGHNT and YENEEA. V shed 5 bases and J 9 bases; nucleotides not matched to a gene: 11. In nucleotides, the CDR3 is TGTGCCAGCAGCCCCCCAGGCGGGAGGGCTAGTGAGCAGTTCTTC. This sequence encodes CASSPPGGRASEQFF.

In this sample, this clone turned up once. In DNA, the CDR3 is TGCGCCAGCAGCCCAGGGGACAGGGGACACGAGCAGTACTTC. This encodes CASSPGDRGHEQYF. This chain uses TRBV5-1 with TRBJ2-7, with 10 bases matching TRBD1. After removal of 4 bases from V and 5 bases from J, the junction contained 6 bases not matched to a gene. Germline CDR1 reads SGHRS; CDR2 reads YFSETQ. CDR3 length: 14 residues. The complete variable domain, with remaining parts taken from reference TRBV5-1 and TRBJ2-7, reads KAGVTQTPRYLIKTRGQQVTLSCSPISGHRSVSWYQQTPGQGLQFLFEYFSETQRNKGNFPGRFSGRQFSNSRSEMNVSTLELGDSALYLCASSPGDRGHEQYFGPGTRLTVT.

This chain joins TRBV5-1 and TRBJ1-5; no clear D. CDR1 SGHRS and CDR2 YFSETQ come from the germline V gene. The V gene lost 0 bases and the J gene lost 3 bases, with 10 bases spanning the gap. The CDR3 length is 15 residues. The CDR3 is CASSLDPSDNQPQHF. The CDR3 DNA reads as TGCGCCAGCAGCTTGGACCCTAGCGACAATCAGCCCCAGCATTTT. Based on the CDR3 plus reference TRBV5-1 and TRBJ1-5, the full variable domain is KAGVTQTPRYLIKTRGQQVTLSCSPISGHRSVSWYQQTPGQGLQFLFEYFSETQRNKGNFPGRFSGRQFSNSRSEMNVSTLELGDSALYLCASSLDPSDNQPQHFGDGTRLSIL.

The rearrangement uses TRBV19 and TRBJ1-5, with 10 bases identical to TRBD1. Looked up from germline, CDR1 is LNHDA and CDR2 is SQIVND (reference sequence). V dropped 3 bases and J dropped 0; count of bases not matched to a gene: 8. This CDR3 comprises 18 residues. The DNA of the CDR3 is TGTGCCAGTAGTATTACTCGACAGGGGGCGTATAGCAATCAGCCCCAGCATTTT. Translating gives CASSITRQGAYSNQPQHF. The entire variable domain, with the rest obtained from reference TRBV19 and TRBJ1-5, is as follows: DGGITQSPKYLFRKEGQNVTLSCEQNLNHDAMYWYRQDPGQGLRLIYYSQIVNDFQKGDIAEGYSVSREKKESFPLTVTSAQKNPTAFYLCASSITRQGAYSNQPQHFGDGTRLSIL.

V and J are TRBV28 and TRBJ2-1; 8 positions agree with TRBD2. J was trimmed by 0 bases and V by 4 bases; bases with no gene match: 5. This CDR3 has 16 residues. Germline-derived CDR1 and CDR2 are MDHEN and SYDVKM. In DNA, the CDR3 is TGTGCCAGCAGTTCCGCTAGCGGGTTCTCCTACAATGAGCAGTTCTTC. It codes for CASSSASGFSYNEQFF. Full variable domain (outside the CDR3, taken from reference TRBV28 and TRBJ2-1): DVKVTQSSRYLVKRTGEKVFLECVQDMDHENMFWYRQDPGLGLRLIYFSYDVKMKEKGDIPEGYSVSREKKERFSLILESASTNQTSMYLCASSSASGFSYNEQFFGPGTRLTVL.

The J gene is TRBJ1-3, the V gene TRBV18; maybe TRBD1 (5 bases). This CDR3 has 18 amino acids. The V gene's germline CDR1 is KGHSH and CDR2 LQKENI. V dropped 1 base and J dropped 1 base, with 17 bases sitting between them. This chain's CDR3 is CASSPLVQGTISGNTIYF. CDR3 bases: TGTGCCAGCTCACCACTCGTTCAGGGAACTATTTCTGGAAACACCATATATTTT.

This chain links TRBV5-1 with TRBJ2-5; D might be TRBD2 (7 bases). The CDR3 sequence is 15 residues long. The ends were cut back, 1 base at V and 5 bases at J, with 15 bases in the middle. Germline CDR1 and CDR2: SGHRS and YFSETQ. The CDR3 reads CASSLRAGEGETQYF. DNA for the CDR3: TGCGCCAGCAGCTTGAGAGCAGGGGAGGGGGAGACCCAGTACTTC. The whole variable domain, filled in from reference TRBV5-1 and TRBJ2-5, reads KAGVTQTPRYLIKTRGQQVTLSCSPISGHRSVSWYQQTPGQGLQFLFEYFSETQRNKGNFPGRFSGRQFSNSRSEMNVSTLELGDSALYLCASSLRAGEGETQYFGPGTRLLVL.

The J gene is TRBJ2-7, the V gene TRBV28; tentatively, D is TRBD1 (6 bases). Germline V gene sequence: CDR1 MDHEN, CDR2 SYDVKM. The CDR3 sequence is 13 residues long. Trimming took 5 bases from V and 4 from J, leaving 12 bases between them. DNA of the CDR3: TGTGCCAGCAGTCTCCCCAGGGGTTACGAGCAGTACTTC. Its translation: CASSLPRGYEQYF.

The genes are TRBV7-2 and TRBJ1-5, with a tentative D call TRBD1 (5 bases). CDR1 SGHTA and CDR2 FQGNSA come from the germline V gene. Trimming shortened V by 1 base and J by 15 bases, and 13 bases separated the two germline ends. The CDR3 consists of 12 residues. CDR3 DNA: TGTGCCAGCAGCTTAGAGGGGACTCTCATGCATTTT. It translates to CASSLEGTLMHF.

The chain is built from TRBV5-1 and TRBJ1-1; perhaps TRBD1 as D (5 bases). Trimming shortened V by 3 bases and J by 5 bases, and 17 bases separated the two germline ends. The CDR3 loop spans 15 amino acids. The germline V gene has CDR1 SGHRS and CDR2 YFSETQ. CDR3 sequence (DNA): TGCGCCAGCAGCTGGTACTTCGGGGGGAGGACTGAAGCTTTCTTT. Its translation: CASSWYFGGRTEAFF.

The chain uses TRBV9 and TRBJ2-2, with TRBD2 identical over 14 bases. This CDR3 comprises 19 residues. Germline CDR1 and CDR2: SGDLS and YYNGEE. V dropped 2 bases and J dropped 6; count of bases not matched to a gene: 12. The CDR3 nucleotides are TGTGCCAGCAGCGTGGGACTAGCGGGAGTAAAGTCGCTCGCCGGGGAGCTGTTTTTT. Translating gives CASSVGLAGVKSLAGELFF.

This chain joins TRBV7-9 and TRBJ2-3; TRBD2 matches 7 bases. V was clipped by 3 bases and J by 6 bases; unmatched bases: 21. The length of the CDR3 is 19 residues. Germline V gives CDR1 SEHNR, CDR2 FQNEAQ (reference sequence). The DNA for the CDR3 is TGTGCCAGCAGCTTGGGCAACTATCGCGGGAGTACCTTCCGGGATACGCAGTATTTT. Protein product: CASSLGNYRGSTFRDTQYF.

This clone was recorded only once. This chain uses TRBV10-3 with TRBJ1-5; a possible D gene is TRBD1 (5 bases). Per the germline V gene, CDR1 is ENHRY and CDR2 is SYGVKD. V was shortened by 3 bases and J by 5 bases, with 17 bases between the two germline ends. The CDR3 runs 16 residues. CDR3 DNA sequence: TGTGCCATCAGTGACTCGCCGGGCAGGGATCATCAGCCCCAGCATTTT. This encodes CAISDSPGRDHQPQHF.

This clone was found a few times. The chain carries TRBV7-2 and TRBJ1-4; D is perhaps TRBD1 (6 bases). The CDR3 consists of 15 residues. V lost 4 bases, J lost 11 bases, and 20 bases lay in between. Germline values: CDR1 SGHTA, CDR2 FQGNSA. As DNA, the CDR3 is TGTGCCAGCAGCTCCGGTGGAGCACAGGGTATTAAACTGTTTTTT. Its protein product is CASSSGGAQGIKLFF.

In its sample, this clone was seen a few times. This rearrangement joins TRBV19 to TRBJ2-7, with a possible D match to TRBD2 (5 bases). V lost 10 bases and J lost 0, with 16 bases in between. The CDR3 is made up of 14 amino acids. CDR1 is LNHDA, CDR2 SQIVND, per germline (reference sequence). CDR3 protein: CATRGADRSYEQYF. Here the CDR3 DNA reads TGTGCCACCCGGGGAGCGGATCGCTCCTACGAGCAGTACTTC.